This TCR beta chain was observed in a study of blood T cell repertoires in COVID-19. As processed by the authors: Researchers report that nucleated cell counts were estimated from reference gene primer amplification. Method: immunoSEQ multiplex PCR; TCRdb's copy keeps in-frame clones and lacks some. That table gives V, J and clone size, and the DNA gave D and trimming. The sample has 200,000 to 300,000 clones; about 87% are singletons. Unmatched junction bases numbered 5, after V lost 4 bases and J lost 9 bases. Germline assignment: CDR1 LGHDT and CDR2 YNNKEL (reference sequence). The CDR3 has 15 residues.

J is TRBJ2-1 and V is TRBV3-1 (or the pseudogene TRBV3-2); 14 nucleotides match TRBD2. The sequence was obtained from a woman aged 40-49 years with acute COVID-19. The sample taken for sequencing was PBMCs or T cells enriched from blood (not recorded which). DNA for the CDR3: TGTGCCAGCAGCCCCGGGACTAGCGGGAGCGCTGAGCAGTTCTTC. Encoded protein: CASSPGTSGSAEQFF.